The rows below give T cell receptor beta chains drawn from one sample of a study of T-cell reconstitution after alpha-beta-depleted transplantation in children. TCRdb processed the PCR reads anew with MiXCR; each CDR3 protein has one entry. The data hold roughly 100,000 distinct CDR3 sequences, with approximately 5.4% observed a single time. Sequenced material: PBMCs, mostly from graft donor cells, taken 60 days after TCRalphabeta/CD19-depleted stem cell transplant. These receptor sequences come from a female patient aged 2 to 10 who had a stem cell transplant for Fanconi anemia, so the T cells may come from the graft donor. Both conserved end residues are part of each CDR3. A D gene is named only where the DNA matches it firmly. Where a row states a size, it is once, few, many or the class of an expanded clone; other rows omit it.

j_call: TRBJ2-3
v_call: TRBV3-1
d_call: .
clone_size: many
cdr3_aa: CASSQESTRRDTQYF
cdr3_nt: TGTGCCAGCAGCCAAGAGTCTACCCGTAGAGATACGCAGTATTTT

j_call: TRBJ1-3
v_call: TRBV11-2
d_call: TRBD1
clone_size: once
cdr3_aa: CASSLSDRAGNTVYF
cdr3_nt: TGTGCCAGCAGCTTAAGCGACAGGGCTGGAAACACCGTATATTTT

j_call: TRBJ2-3
v_call: TRBV20-1
d_call: .
clone_size: many
cdr3_aa: CSATLPGLPTDTQYF
cdr3_nt: TGCAGTGCTACTCTACCGGGACTCCCAACAGATACGCAGTATTTT

j_call: TRBJ1-2
v_call: TRBV7-9
d_call: .
clone_size: .
cdr3_aa: CASSFHQAGGYTF
cdr3_nt: TGTGCCAGCAGCTTTCACCAGGCAGGTGGCTACACCTTC

j_call: TRBJ2-1
v_call: TRBV6-5
d_call: TRBD2
clone_size: many
cdr3_aa: CASSYFGTSGYNEQFF
cdr3_nt: TGTGCCAGCAGTTACTTCGGGACTAGCGGCTACAATGAGCAGTTCTTC

j_call: TRBJ2-2
v_call: TRBV5-1
d_call: .
clone_size: many
cdr3_aa: CASMRRTTGELFF
cdr3_nt: TGCGCCAGCATGCGGAGGACCACCGGGGAGCTGTTTTTT

j_call: TRBJ2-2
v_call: TRBV12-3/TRBV12-4
d_call: .
clone_size: many
cdr3_aa: CASSFARGRSNTGELFF
cdr3_nt: TGTGCCAGCAGTTTCGCCCGGGGCAGATCGAACACCGGGGAGCTGTTTTTT

j_call: TRBJ1-2
v_call: TRBV12-3/TRBV12-4
d_call: .
clone_size: many
cdr3_aa: CASIPLGLRNYGYTF
cdr3_nt: TGTGCCAGCATCCCCTTGGGGTTAAGGAACTATGGCTACACCTTC

j_call: TRBJ2-2
v_call: TRBV5-6
d_call: .
clone_size: many
cdr3_aa: CASSLYFTGELFF
cdr3_nt: TGTGCCAGCAGCCTTTATTTCACCGGGGAGCTGTTTTTT

j_call: TRBJ2-2
v_call: TRBV18
d_call: .
clone_size: many
cdr3_aa: CASSPIGATGELFF
cdr3_nt: TGTGCCAGCTCACCAATCGGGGCCACCGGGGAGCTGTTTTTT

j_call: TRBJ1-3
v_call: TRBV3-1
d_call: .
clone_size: many
cdr3_aa: CASSQDGGNTIYF
cdr3_nt: TGTGCCAGCAGCCAAGACGGAGGAAACACCATATATTTT